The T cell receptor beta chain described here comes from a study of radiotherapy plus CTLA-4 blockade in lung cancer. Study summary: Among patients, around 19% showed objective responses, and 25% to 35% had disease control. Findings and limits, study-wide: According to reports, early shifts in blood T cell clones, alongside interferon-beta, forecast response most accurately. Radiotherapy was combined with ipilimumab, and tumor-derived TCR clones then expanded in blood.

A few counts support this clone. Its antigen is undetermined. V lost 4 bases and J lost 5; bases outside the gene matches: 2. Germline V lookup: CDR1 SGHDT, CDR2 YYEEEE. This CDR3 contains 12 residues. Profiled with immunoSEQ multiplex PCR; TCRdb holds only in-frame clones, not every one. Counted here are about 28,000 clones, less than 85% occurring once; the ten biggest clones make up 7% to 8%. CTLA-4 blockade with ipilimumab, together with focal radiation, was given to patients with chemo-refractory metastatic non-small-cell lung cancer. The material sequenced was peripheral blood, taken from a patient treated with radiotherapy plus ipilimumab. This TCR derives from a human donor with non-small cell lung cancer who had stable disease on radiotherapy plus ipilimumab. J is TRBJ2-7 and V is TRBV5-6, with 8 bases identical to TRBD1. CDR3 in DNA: TGTGCCAGCAGCCCGGGACAGGACGAGCAGTACTTC. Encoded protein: CASSPGQDEQYF.